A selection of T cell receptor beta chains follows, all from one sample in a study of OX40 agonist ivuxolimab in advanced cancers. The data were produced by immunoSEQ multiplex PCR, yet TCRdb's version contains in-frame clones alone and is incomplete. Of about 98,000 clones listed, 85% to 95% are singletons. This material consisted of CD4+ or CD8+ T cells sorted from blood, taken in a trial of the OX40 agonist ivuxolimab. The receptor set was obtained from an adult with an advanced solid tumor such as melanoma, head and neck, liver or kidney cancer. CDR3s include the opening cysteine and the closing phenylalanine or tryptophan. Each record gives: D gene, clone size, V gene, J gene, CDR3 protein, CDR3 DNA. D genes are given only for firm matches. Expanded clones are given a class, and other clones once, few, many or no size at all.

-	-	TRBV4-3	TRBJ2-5	CASSQARQETQYF	TGCGCCAGCAGCCAAGCCCGCCAAGAGACCCAGTACTTC
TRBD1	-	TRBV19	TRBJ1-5	CASKRTGGLNQPQHF	TGTGCCAGTAAACGGACAGGGGGACTCAATCAGCCCCAGCATTTT
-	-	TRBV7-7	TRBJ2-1	CASSLAGQGGYNEQFF	TGTGCTAGCAGCTTAGCGGGGCAGGGGGGATACAATGAGCAGTTCTTC
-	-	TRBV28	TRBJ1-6	CASGTTARGSPLHF	TGTGCCAGCGGAACGACGGCCAGGGGTTCACCCCTCCACTTT
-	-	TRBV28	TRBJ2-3	CASSQWRRRTDTQYF	TGTGCCAGCAGCCAGTGGCGGAGACGCACAGATACGCAGTATTTT
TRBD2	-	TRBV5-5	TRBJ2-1	CASSLSGGVGEQFF	TGTGCCAGCAGCTTATCGGGAGGGGTCGGTGAGCAGTTCTTC
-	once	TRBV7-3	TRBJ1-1	CASSYQQDTEAFF	TGTGCCAGCAGCTACCAACAGGACACTGAAGCTTTCTTT
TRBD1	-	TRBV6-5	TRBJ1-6	CASSYSTTGGSPLHF	TGTGCCAGCAGTTACTCGACAACAGGGGGGTCACCCCTCCACTTT
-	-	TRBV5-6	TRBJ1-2	CASSLYRALAGYTF	TGTGCCAGCAGCTTGTACAGGGCGCTGGCGGGCTACACCTTC
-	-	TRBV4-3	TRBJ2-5	CASSQDRGETQYF	TGCGCCAGCAGCCAAGACAGGGGTGAGACCCAGTACTTC
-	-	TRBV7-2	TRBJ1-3	CASSLGGTSGAGNTIYF	TGTGCCAGCAGCTTAGGCGGGACCTCTGGGGCTGGAAACACCATATATTTT
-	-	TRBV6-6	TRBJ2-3	CASSYGSVRDTQYF	TGTGCCAGCAGTTATGGGTCCGTCAGAGATACGCAGTATTTT
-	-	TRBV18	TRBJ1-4	CASSPVGGVGEKLFF	TGTGCCAGCTCACCCGTCGGAGGGGTGGGAGAAAAACTGTTTTTT
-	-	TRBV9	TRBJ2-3	CASSVYRLTDTQYF	TGTGCCAGCAGCGTGTACCGGCTCACAGATACGCAGTATTTT
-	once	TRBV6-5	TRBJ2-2	CASSYGPNTGELFF	TGTGCCAGCAGTTACGGACCCAACACCGGGGAGCTGTTTTTT
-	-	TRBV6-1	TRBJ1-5	CASSEAGWGGGSNQPQHF	TGTGCCAGCAGTGAAGCAGGGTGGGGCGGGGGAAGCAATCAGCCCCAGCATTTT
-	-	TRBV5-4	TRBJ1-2	CASSLGAGPNYGYTF	TGTGCCAGCAGCTTGGGGGCAGGACCCAACTATGGCTACACCTTC
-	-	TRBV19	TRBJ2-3	CASSIDADTQYF	TGTGCCAGTAGTATAGACGCAGATACGCAGTATTTT
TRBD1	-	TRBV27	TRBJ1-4	CASSFTGGFGEKLFF	TGTGCCAGCAGTTTCACAGGGGGCTTTGGCGAAAAACTGTTTTTT
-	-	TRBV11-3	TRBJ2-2	CASSRHLTNTGELFF	TGTGCCAGCAGCAGACACCTAACCAACACCGGGGAGCTGTTTTTT
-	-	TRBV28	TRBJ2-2	CASSLPPVVVREYTGELFF	TGTGCCAGCAGTTTACCCCCGGTTGTGGTGAGGGAATACACCGGGGAGCTGTTTTTT
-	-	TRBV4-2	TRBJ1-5	CASSHSGGYSNQPQHF	TGTGCCAGCAGCCACTCTGGGGGTTATAGCAATCAGCCCCAGCATTTT
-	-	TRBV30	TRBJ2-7	CAWSLLAGFEQYF	TGTGCCTGGAGCCTGCTCGCCGGGTTCGAGCAGTACTTC
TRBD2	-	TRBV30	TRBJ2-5	CAWSYTGTSGETQYF	TGTGCCTGGAGCTATACCGGGACTAGCGGGGAGACCCAGTACTTC
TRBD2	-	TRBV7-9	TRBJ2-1	CASSLLAGSNEQFF	TGTGCCAGCAGCTTACTAGCGGGGTCCAATGAGCAGTTCTTC
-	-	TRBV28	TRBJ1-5	CASSFPNRVQPQHF	TGTGCCAGCAGTTTCCCTAACAGGGTGCAGCCCCAGCATTTT
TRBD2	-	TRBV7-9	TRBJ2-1	CASSSRPSGSSYNEQFF	TGTGCCAGCAGCTCCCGACCTAGCGGGAGCTCCTACAATGAGCAGTTCTTC
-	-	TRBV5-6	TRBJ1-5	CASSLYGGLEQPQHF	TGTGCCAGCAGCTTGTATGGGGGGCTGGAGCAGCCCCAGCATTTT
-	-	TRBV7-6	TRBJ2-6	CASSLGSPLSGANVLTF	TGTGCCAGCAGCTTAGGGTCTCCGCTCTCTGGGGCCAACGTCCTGACTTTC
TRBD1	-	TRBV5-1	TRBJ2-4	CASSVYSGTGKNIQYF	TGCGCCAGCAGCGTATACTCCGGGACAGGCAAAAACATTCAGTACTTC
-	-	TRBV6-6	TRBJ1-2	CASRSNGGNYGYTF	TGTGCCAGCAGATCCAATGGGGGAAACTATGGCTACACCTTC
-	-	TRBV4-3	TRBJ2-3	CASSQGVPGGTDTQYF	TGCGCCAGCAGCCAAGGTGTGCCGGGGGGCACAGATACGCAGTATTTT
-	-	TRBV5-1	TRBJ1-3	CASSLAGPSGNTIYF	TGCGCCAGCAGCTTGGCCGGACCCTCTGGAAACACCATATATTTT
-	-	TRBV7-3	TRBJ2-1	CASSFQRSSYNEQFF	TGTGCCAGCAGCTTCCAGCGGAGCTCCTACAATGAGCAGTTCTTC
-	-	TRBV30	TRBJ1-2	CAQGGYGYTF	TGTGCTCAAGGGGGCTATGGCTACACCTTC
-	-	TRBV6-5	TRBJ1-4	CASRANEKLFF	TGTGCCAGCAGGGCTAATGAAAAACTGTTTTTT
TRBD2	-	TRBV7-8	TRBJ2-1	CASSLDRGGLYNEQFF	TGTGCCAGCAGCTTAGATCGCGGGGGGCTCTACAATGAGCAGTTCTTC
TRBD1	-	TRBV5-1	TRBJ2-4	CASSGGQQNIQYF	TGCGCCAGCAGCGGGGGACAGCAAAACATTCAGTACTTC
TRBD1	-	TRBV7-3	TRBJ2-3	CASSLRDRGILGTDTQYF	TGTGCCAGCAGCTTAAGAGACAGGGGGATTTTAGGGACAGATACGCAGTATTTT
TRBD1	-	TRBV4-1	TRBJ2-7	CASSQVGTGHYEQYF	TGCGCCAGCAGCCAAGTCGGGACAGGCCACTACGAGCAGTACTTC
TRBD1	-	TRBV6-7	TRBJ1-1	CASSYSVPGQGARTEAFF	TGTGCCAGCAGTTACTCGGTCCCGGGACAGGGGGCGCGCACTGAAGCTTTCTTT
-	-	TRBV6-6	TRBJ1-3	CASRPDSNSGNTIYF	TGTGCCAGCAGACCTGACAGCAACTCTGGAAACACCATATATTTT
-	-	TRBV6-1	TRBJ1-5	CASSGGWNQPQHF	TGTGCCAGCAGTGGGGGTTGGAATCAGCCCCAGCATTTT
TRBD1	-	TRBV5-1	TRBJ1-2	CASSAAPGGDGYTF	TGCGCCAGCAGCGCCGCGCCAGGGGGCGATGGCTACACCTTC
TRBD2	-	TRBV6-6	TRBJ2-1	CASSYSLAGGVNEQFF	TGTGCCAGCAGTTACTCACTAGCGGGGGGGGTAAATGAGCAGTTCTTC
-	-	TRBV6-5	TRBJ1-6	CATSGRSNSPLHF	TGTGCCACCTCGGGGCGGAGTAATTCACCCCTCCACTTT
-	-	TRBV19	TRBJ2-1	CASSIEVVYNEQFF	TGTGCCAGTAGTATCGAGGTCGTCTACAATGAGCAGTTCTTC
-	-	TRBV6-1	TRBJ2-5	CASVTQRQVQETQYF	TGTGCCAGCGTGACTCAACGGCAGGTACAAGAGACCCAGTACTTC
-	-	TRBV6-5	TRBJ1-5	CASTSGAGFNQPQHF	TGTGCCAGCACCTCGGGGGCGGGGTTCAATCAGCCCCAGCATTTT
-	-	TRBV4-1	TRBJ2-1	CASSRLPGLSYNEQFF	TGCGCCAGCAGCCGCCTACCAGGGTTGTCCTACAATGAGCAGTTCTTC
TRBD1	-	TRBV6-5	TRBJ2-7	CASRPDRDSYEQYF	TGTGCCAGCAGACCGGACAGGGACTCCTACGAGCAGTACTTC
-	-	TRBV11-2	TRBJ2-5	CASSGVRRETQYF	TGTGCCAGCAGCGGCGTGCGGAGAGAGACCCAGTACTTC
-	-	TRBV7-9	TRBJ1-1	CASSLGWNTEAFF	TGTGCCAGCAGCTTAGGGTGGAACACTGAAGCTTTCTTT